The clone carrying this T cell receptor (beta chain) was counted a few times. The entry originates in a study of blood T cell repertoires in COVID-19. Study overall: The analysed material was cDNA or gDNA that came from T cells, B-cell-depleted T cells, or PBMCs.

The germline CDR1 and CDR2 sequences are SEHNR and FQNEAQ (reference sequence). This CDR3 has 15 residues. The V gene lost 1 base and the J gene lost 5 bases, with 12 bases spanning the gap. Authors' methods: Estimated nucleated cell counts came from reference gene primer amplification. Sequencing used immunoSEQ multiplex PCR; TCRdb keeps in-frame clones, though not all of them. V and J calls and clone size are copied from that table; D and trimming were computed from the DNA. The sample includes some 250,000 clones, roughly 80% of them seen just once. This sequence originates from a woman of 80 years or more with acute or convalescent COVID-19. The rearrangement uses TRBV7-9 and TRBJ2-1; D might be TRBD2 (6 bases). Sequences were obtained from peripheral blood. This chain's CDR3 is CASSLVLARDNEQFF. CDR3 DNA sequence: TGTGCCAGCAGCTTAGTCCTAGCGCGGGACAATGAGCAGTTCTTC.